This TCR beta chain was observed in a study of T cells in Graves' hyperthyroidism and ophthalmopathy. Hyperthyroidism, newly diagnosed and lasting under 2 months, affected patients aged 18 to 65. This clonotype was seen repeatedly, ten times or more. Its antigen is undetermined. CDR1 and CDR2 from the germline V gene are DFQATT and SNEGSKA (reference sequence). This CDR3 spans 12 amino acids. Losses at the gene ends were 1 base for V and 5 bases for J; bases not matched to a gene: 2. TCR beta CDR3 sequences were amplified from RNA transcripts. First-round RT-PCR of the TCR CDR3 relied on the HTBI primer set. TCRdb reprocessed the multiplex PCR reads with MiXCR, giving one entry per CDR3 protein. The table shows around 300,000 distinct CDR3 sequences, with roughly 15% occurring only once. General observations from the study: Blood shared most expanded thyroid clonotypes above 0.001. Ophthalmopathy was separated from stable hyperthyroidism by a 13 V-J model.

Sequencing used blood. The origin of this receptor is a woman aged 45-65 years with Graves' hyperthyroidism that later progressed to Graves' ophthalmopathy. This chain links TRBV20-1 with TRBJ2-7; 7 bases agree with TRBD2. CDR3 bases: TGCAGTGCTAGAGCGGGGGGAGACGAGCAGTACTTC. Its translation is CSARAGGDEQYF.